Following are 26 T cell receptor beta chains from one sample sequenced in a study of cytomegalovirus exposure and HLA in healthy donors. Primers: 60 Vbeta forward and 13 Jbeta reverse. Clones were read by immunoSEQ multiplex PCR, and TCRdb kept only the in-frame ones, dropping some. The sample holds about 190,000 clones, approximately 78% seen once. The sample taken for sequencing was PBMCs. Receptors were obtained from a woman aged 18-29 years in good health and CMV-seronegative.

The V gene is TRBV11-3, the J gene TRBJ2-1; D is unresolved. The CDR3 covers 13 residues. V was clipped by 1 base and J by 12 bases, with 13 bases between them. The germline gives CDR1 SGHNT, CDR2 YENEEA. DNA for the CDR3: TGTGCCAGCAGCTTAGCTGGAGAGGTCGGGCAGTTCTTC. Encoded protein: CASSLAGEVGQFF.

The V call is TRBV15, the J call TRBJ2-1; D ambiguous. The CDR3 is 14 amino acids. The V and J ends lost 0 bases and 7 bases respectively, with 10 bases between them. Germline assignment: CDR1 LNHNV and CDR2 YYDKDF (reference sequence). The CDR3 region is CATSRDSATNEQFF. The CDR3 DNA sequence: TGTGCCACCAGCAGAGATTCAGCGACTAATGAGCAGTTCTTC.

The rearrangement joins TRBV7-2 to TRBJ1-1; 8 nucleotides align to TRBD1. The V gene end was trimmed by 5 bases and the J gene end by 5 bases; junction bases not matched to a gene: 10. The length of the CDR3 is 15 residues. Looked up from germline, CDR1 is SGHTA and CDR2 is FQGNSA. This chain's CDR3 is CASSQNQGAQTEAFF. The CDR3 DNA sequence: TGTGCCAGCAGCCAGAACCAGGGGGCGCAAACTGAAGCTTTCTTT.

This sequence joins TRBV27 and TRBJ1-1; TRBD1 matches at 8 bases. The V and J ends lost 5 bases and 3 bases, in that order; junction bases with no gene match: 8. Per the germline V gene, CDR1 is MNHEY and CDR2 is SMNVEV (reference sequence). This CDR3 has 15 amino acids. DNA of the CDR3: TGTGCCAGCAGTCCGAGGACAGGGCGGCACACTGAAGCTTTCTTT. Protein sequence: CASSPRTGRHTEAFF.

The V and J genes are TRBV5-1 and TRBJ1-4; TRBD1 agrees at 7 bases. The CDR3 covers 14 residues. The germline gives CDR1 SGHRS, CDR2 YFSETQ. The V gene end was trimmed by 3 bases and the J gene end by 8 bases; junction bases not matched to a gene: 7. The CDR3 nucleotides are TGCGCCAGCAGCTGGGCAGGGGGTCGGGAAAAACTGTTTTTT. Protein product: CASSWAGGREKLFF. The full variable domain, with the rest looked up from reference TRBV5-1 and TRBJ1-4, is KAGVTQTPRYLIKTRGQQVTLSCSPISGHRSVSWYQQTPGQGLQFLFEYFSETQRNKGNFPGRFSGRQFSNSRSEMNVSTLELGDSALYLCASSWAGGREKLFFGSGTQLSVL.

This sequence joins TRBV6-5 and TRBJ1-5; D ambiguous. V shed 5 bases and J shed 1 base, with 9 bases lying between them. CDR1 and CDR2 (germline): MNHEY, SVGAGI. There are 14 residues in the CDR3. Here the CDR3 reads CASSLSLSNQPQHF. CDR3 bases: TGTGCCAGCAGTCTCTCTTTAAGCAATCAGCCCCAGCATTTT.

The genes are TRBV2 and TRBJ2-3, with 8 bases identical to TRBD2. This CDR3 has 15 residues. CDR1 SNHLY and CDR2 FYNNEI come from the germline V gene. V gave up 8 bases and J gave up 3 bases; unmatched junction bases: 10. CDR3 sequence (DNA): TGTGCCAGCGGCGGTTTACTAGCGGATACAGATACGCAGTATTTT. Protein sequence: CASGGLLADTDTQYF.

This sequence joins TRBV2 and TRBJ1-5; D call uncertain. The CDR3 contains 14 residues. The V gene's germline CDR1 is SNHLY and CDR2 FYNNEI. The V end was cut by 0 bases, the J end by 4 bases, with 7 bases between. The CDR3 is CASSEAVSNQPQHF. CDR3 bases: TGTGCCAGCAGTGAAGCGGTCAGTAATCAGCCCCAGCATTTT.

This clone showed up just once. The same CDR3 arises from other DNA sequences in this sample as well. V and J are TRBV7-9 and TRBJ1-1; no clear D gene. Germline values: CDR1 SEHNR, CDR2 FQNEAQ (reference sequence). The CDR3 runs to 13 residues. V lost 2 bases and J 1 base, leaving 5 bases between the germline ends. CDR3 in amino acids: CASSLPGNTEAFF. As DNA, the CDR3 is TGTGCCAGCAGCTTACCGGGGAACACTGAAGCTTTCTTT. The full variable domain, rest sourced from reference TRBV7-9 and TRBJ1-1, is DTGVSQNPRHKITKRGQNVTFRCDPISEHNRLYWYRQTLGQGPEFLTYFQNEAQLEKSRLLSDRFSAERPKGSFSTLEIQRTEQGDSAMYLCASSLPGNTEAFFGQGTRLTVV.

J is TRBJ2-1 and V is TRBV5-4; 7 nucleotides line up with TRBD2. The CDR3 spans 15 residues. Trimming cost V 0 bases and J 2 bases; bases outside gene matches: 2. The germline V gene has CDR1 SGHNT and CDR2 YYREEE (reference sequence). CDR3 sequence reads: CASSLEGTTYNEQFF. CDR3 DNA sequence: TGTGCCAGCAGCTTGGAGGGGACTACCTACAATGAGCAGTTCTTC.

This clone was counted a single time. V is TRBV27 and J is TRBJ2-7, with TRBD2 matching 13 bases. This CDR3 spans 15 amino acids. Trimming removed 3 bases from V and 5 bases from J; junction bases left unmatched: 4. Germline V CDR1 and CDR2: MNHEY, SMNVEV (reference sequence). DNA for the CDR3: TGTGCCAGCAGTTTCGGACTAGCGGGAGTCGACGAGCAGTACTTC. Translated, it gives CASSFGLAGVDEQYF.

The V gene is TRBV6-1, the J gene TRBJ2-7, with D maybe TRBD1 (7 bases). The CDR3 loop spans 13 amino acids. CDR1 is MNHNS and CDR2 is SASEGT in the germline V gene. Trimming stripped 5 bases from V and 2 bases from J, with 10 bases between. CDR3 DNA sequence: TGTGCCAGCAGTCAGGGGGGCACCTACGAGCAGTACTTC. Its protein product is CASSQGGTYEQYF.

This clone was seen just once. This chain links TRBV6-5 with TRBJ2-1; D is ambiguous. This CDR3 is built from 13 residues. V lost 2 bases and J 6 bases, leaving 8 bases between the germline ends. Germline-derived CDR1 and CDR2 are MNHEY and SVGAGI. CDR3 nucleotide sequence: TGTGCCAGCAGTTACAACAGAATCAATGAGCAGTTCTTC. The encoded protein is CASSYNRINEQFF.

The rearrangement joins TRBV7-6 to TRBJ2-7; D call uncertain. This CDR3 comprises 16 residues. Between the trimmed V and J ends, which lost 5 bases and 0 bases, there was a span of 17 bases. The V gene's germline CDR1 is SGHVS and CDR2 FNYEAQ. CDR3 coding DNA: TGTGCCAGCAGCGCCGGCACTCCAACGGGCTCCTACGAGCAGTACTTC. Its protein product is CASSAGTPTGSYEQYF.

The V call is TRBV28, the J call TRBJ1-1, with D possibly matching TRBD1 (6 bases). The CDR3 extends over 14 amino acids. V was trimmed by 5 bases and J by 7 bases, leaving 17 bases between them. Germline loops: CDR1 MDHEN, CDR2 SYDVKM. Written as DNA, the CDR3 is TGTGCCAGCAGTCAGACTTTATACAGGGTTGAAGCTTTCTTT. As protein: CASSQTLYRVEAFF. Using reference TRBV28 and TRBJ1-1 for the parts outside the CDR3, the full variable domain is DVKVTQSSRYLVKRTGEKVFLECVQDMDHENMFWYRQDPGLGLRLIYFSYDVKMKEKGDIPEGYSVSREKKERFSLILESASTNQTSMYLCASSQTLYRVEAFFGQGTRLTVV.

This rearrangement joins TRBV5-6 to TRBJ2-5; D is undetermined. This CDR3 spans 14 amino acids. Trimming took off 2 bases at V and 5 bases at J, with 13 bases between the two ends. Germline assignment: CDR1 SGHDT and CDR2 YYEEEE. The DNA for the CDR3 is TGTGCCAGCAGCTTCGACCTAGGAATTGAGACCCAGTACTTC. It encodes CASSFDLGIETQYF.

This clone was detected a few times. This chain connects TRBV18 to TRBJ1-2, with 8 bases aligning to TRBD1. Trimming cost V 5 bases and J 1 base; bases outside gene matches: 9. Germline V gene data show CDR1 as KGHSH and CDR2 as LQKENI. This CDR3 contains 16 residues. The CDR3 DNA reads TGTGCCAGCTCAAAGGGGGACAGGAGCCTTAACTATGGCTACACCTTC. It specifies CASSKGDRSLNYGYTF.

The rearrangement joins TRBV21-1 to TRBJ2-5; the table's D call TRBD2 went unverified against the DNA. TRBV21-1 represents a pseudogene. The CDR3 loop spans 14 amino acids. The CDR3 region is CASSKGPFQETQYF. The CDR3 nucleotides are TGTGCCAGCAGCAAAGGTCCGTTCCAAGAGACCCAGTACTTC.

The chain links TRBV4-1 to TRBJ1-5; TRBD1 matches at 7 bases. The CDR3 has 15 residues. V lost 3 bases to trimming and J lost 4 bases; unmatched junction nucleotides: 6. CDR1 is MGHRA and CDR2 is YSYEKL in the germline V gene. The CDR3 DNA sequence: TGCGCCAGCAGCCAGGAGGGGGCTCCTAATCAGCCCCAGCATTTT. It encodes CASSQEGAPNQPQHF.

This clone was counted between two and nine times. The rearrangement uses TRBV6-5 and TRBJ1-5, with 7 bases aligning to TRBD1. V lost 6 bases, J lost 6 bases, and 5 bases stayed unmatched. From germline, CDR1 is MNHEY and CDR2 SVGAGI. The CDR3 runs to 13 residues. CDR3 loop: CASRNDRAQPQHF. CDR3 bases: TGTGCCAGCAGAAACGACAGGGCTCAGCCCCAGCATTTT.

This clone was seen once. The rearrangement links TRBV5-1 to TRBJ2-7; weak D call: TRBD1 (6 bases). Per the germline V gene, CDR1 is SGHRS and CDR2 is YFSETQ. The CDR3 is 14 amino acids. Trimming removed 4 bases at V and 4 bases at J, with 15 bases between. The DNA of the CDR3 is TGCGCCAGCAGCCAGGACAGCAGGGGATACGAGCAGTACTTC. It is translated as CASSQDSRGYEQYF.

The chain combines TRBV19 with TRBJ1-1; 7 positions agree with TRBD1. This CDR3 is built from 12 residues. The ends lost 8 bases at V and 4 bases at J; junction bases unmatched: 4. The germline V gene has CDR1 LNHDA and CDR2 SQIVND (reference sequence). The CDR3 coding sequence is TGTGCCAGTTCGACAGGGACCACTGAAGCTTTCTTT. It yields the protein CASSTGTTEAFF.

The rearrangement links TRBV7-2 to TRBJ2-7; TRBD2 matches 7 bases. Unmatched junction bases numbered 5, after V lost 2 bases and J lost 4 bases. Germline CDR1 reads SGHTA; CDR2 reads FQGNSA. This CDR3 comprises 14 residues. The CDR3 sequence is CASSLTLAEYEQYF. CDR3 nucleotide sequence: TGTGCCAGCAGCTTAACCCTAGCGGAATACGAGCAGTACTTC.

V usage is TRBV28 and J usage is TRBJ2-6; D possibly corresponds to TRBD2 (6 bases). V was pared by 4 bases and J by 1 base, with 11 bases between. The CDR3 length is 16 residues. The germline CDR1 and CDR2 sequences are MDHEN and SYDVKM. For the CDR3, the DNA is TGTGCCAGCAGTTCCACGGGAGAATCTGGGGCCAACGTCCTGACTTTC. It yields the protein CASSSTGESGANVLTF.

The chain uses TRBV29-1 and TRBJ1-4; possible D gene TRBD1, 5 bases. CDR1 is SQVTM, CDR2 ANQGSEA, per germline. The germline V and J ends were trimmed by 6 bases and 7 bases, with 12 bases remaining between them. This CDR3 comprises 12 residues. The CDR3 loop reads CSVRGEPEKLFF. CDR3 nucleotides: TGCAGCGTACGGGGGGAACCTGAAAAACTGTTTTTT.

This clone occurred a few times. The rearrangement uses TRBV5-1 and TRBJ1-1; 8 nucleotides match TRBD1. The V and J ends lost 4 bases and 4 bases, in that order; junction bases with no gene match: 3. There are 13 residues in the CDR3. Germline-derived CDR1 and CDR2 are SGHRS and YFSETQ. CDR3 sequence: CASSQGAGTEAFF. CDR3 coding DNA: TGCGCCAGCAGCCAGGGGGCCGGCACTGAAGCTTTCTTT.